The clone carrying this T cell receptor (beta chain) has just a few counts. As yet, its antigen is unknown. This specimen belongs to a study of T-cell memory formation after mild COVID-19. For the study at large: In these data, TCR clusters were largely donor specific.

Points from the study as a whole: Cross-reactive memory seemingly joined, as some responding clones were found in pre-infection memory.

cDNA libraries for TCR alpha and TCR beta, carrying sample barcodes and UMIs, came from 5'RACE with constant-segment primers. One entry per CDR3 protein results from TCRdb running MiXCR on the 5' RACE reads. The sample lists some 250,000 distinct CDR3 sequences; more than 15% were seen once. Trimming took off 1 base at V and 6 bases at J, with 3 bases between the two ends. Germline loops: CDR1 SGHRS, CDR2 YFSETQ. CDR3 length: 11 amino acids. This chain links TRBV5-1 with TRBJ2-3; D is undetermined. The TCR originated in a man between 18 and 35 years old who had mild COVID-19 (a few samples of this study predate the infection). Cell type and time point are not known. The sample was PBMCs or a T cell subset sorted from them (not recorded which). The CDR3 loop is CASSLHDTQYF. CDR3 DNA sequence: TGCGCCAGCAGCTTGCACGATACGCAGTATTTT.